This record concerns one T cell receptor (beta chain) sequence. The sample holds a few counts of this clone. It lacks a known antigen. Qualities for individual bases were not recorded, and no much larger clone is one base off. The High Capacity cDNA Reverse Transcription Kit was used to reverse transcribe all of the isolated RNA, meaning that expressed TCRB transcripts were what got sequenced. Deep immunoSEQ sequencing was performed on naive, central memory and regulatory T cell samples, with an average of roughly 3.3 million total reads per sample. Sorted cells were lysed in RLT buffer, and RNA was extracted using DNase-treated RNeasy Micro or Mini kits according to cell number. To prevent cross-contamination, each cell subset was processed individually, whereas patient and healthy donor samples were processed jointly. The immunoSEQ multiplex PCR was used to amplify TCRB sequences from cDNA, generating 87-bp fragments that spanned the CDR3 region. Amplicons were sequenced on the Illumina HiSeq platform. Regarding the original processing steps: Synthetic template baselines were used to correct PCR bias computationally, reads within Hamming distance 2 were collapsed together, and singletons that could not be merged were discarded. By aligning reads against IMGT, V, D and J genes, CDR3 length, and insertions or deletions at six rearrangement sites were assigned. Clonotype counts were normalized to sorted cell number within each subset before computing true diversity and Gini coefficients with the tcR R package. The overlap coefficient, calculated on TCRB nucleotide sequences, was used to measure repertoire sharing. Entries here come from immuneACCESS through TCRdb and include only in-frame sequences with V and J called. Some clones fail to appear in such tables; in the studies checked, an unresolved V gene covers under half of the shortfall, and the cause of the remainder is unknown. V and J calls and clone size are those listed in that table; D and trimming were worked out from the DNA. For this sample the table gives around 300,000 clones, of which about 8% were detected only once. Roughly 0.94% of the sample rests with the top ten.

Germline trimming: 3 bases from V, 2 bases from J; junction bases outside gene matches: 6. Including cysteine and phenylalanine, the CDR3 has 17 amino acids. This entry keeps only the CDR3 DNA: 51 bases, framed from base 1. CDR1 MGHDK and CDR2 SYGVNS were looked up in the germline V gene. This sample stems from a study of beta chain features in type 1 diabetes (dated by TCRdb to between 2018 and 2020). Study-level background: Mean age, gender distribution, total cell number and subset yield did not differ between patients and healthy donors. Across all samples, almost 110 million sorted cells were examined, and cell number per subset correlated strongly with RNA yield. In the study, recently diagnosed type 1 diabetes patients and matched healthy donors were compared on the TCRB repertoires of their sorted circulating CD4+ T cell subsets. Whereas all 30 or so donors provided naive and central memory subsets, regulatory and stem cell-like memory subsets were isolated from just 8 patients and roughly 8 healthy donors. Broader findings and caveats from the paper: HLA sub-analyses involved small numbers of individuals, so any influence of HLA type on TCRB rearrangement remained unresolved. A moderate but significant shortening of TCRB CDR3 length was observed in type 1 diabetes patients in all four CD4+ subsets. PCR may preferentially amplify shorter templates, but because patient and control samples were amplified and corrected together, any resulting skew would affect both groups equally. Naive, central memory and regulatory TCRB repertoires appeared to be more similar among patients than among healthy donors. Sequencing cDNA rather than genomic DNA could over-represent highly expressing activated cells, although activation and CD3 levels did not differ between groups. At VDJ recombination sites, type 1 diabetes patients had fewer insertions and more deleted nucleotides, which implies abnormalities in thymic rearrangement.

From each donor, a single peripheral blood sample of approximately 120 mL on average was drawn into heparinised tubes. A BD FACSAria II and a panel including CD45RO, CCR7, CD25, CD127, CD95 and CD27 were used to sort naive, central memory, regulatory and stem cell-like memory CD4+ T cells. All sorted populations exceeded 95% purity. PBMCs were isolated immediately by Lymphoprep density gradient centrifugation and stained directly without culture. So that batch effects would be minimized, each experiment stained and sorted samples in pairs, pairing one healthy donor with one patient. The chain links TRBV25-1 with TRBJ1-4, with TRBD1 matching 10 junction bases. Sequencing input: central memory CD4+ T cells from blood. The source is a woman in her late teens or twenties in good health. The bases read TGTGCCAGCAGTGAGATGGACAGGGGGTTCACTAATGAAAAACTGTTTTTT. Translation gives CASSEMDRGFTNEKLFF.